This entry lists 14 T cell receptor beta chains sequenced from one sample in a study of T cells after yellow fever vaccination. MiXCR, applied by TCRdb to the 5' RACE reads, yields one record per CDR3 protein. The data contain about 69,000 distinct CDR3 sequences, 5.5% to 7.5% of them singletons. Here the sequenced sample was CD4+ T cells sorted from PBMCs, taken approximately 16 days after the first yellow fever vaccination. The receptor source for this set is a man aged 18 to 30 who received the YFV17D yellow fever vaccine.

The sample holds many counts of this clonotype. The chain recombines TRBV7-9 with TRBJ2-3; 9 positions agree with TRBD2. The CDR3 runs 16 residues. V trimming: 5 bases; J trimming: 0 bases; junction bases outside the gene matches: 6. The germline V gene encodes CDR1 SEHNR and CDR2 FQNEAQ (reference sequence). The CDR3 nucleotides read TGTGCCAGCAGCCCCCGACTAGCGGAGAGCACAGATACGCAGTATTTT. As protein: CASSPRLAESTDTQYF.

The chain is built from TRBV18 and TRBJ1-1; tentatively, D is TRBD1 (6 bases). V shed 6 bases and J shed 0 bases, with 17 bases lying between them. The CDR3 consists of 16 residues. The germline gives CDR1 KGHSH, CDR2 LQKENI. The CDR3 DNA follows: TGTGCCAGCTCCCGAGTCATGGACAGCATGAACACTGAAGCTTTCTTT. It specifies CASSRVMDSMNTEAFF. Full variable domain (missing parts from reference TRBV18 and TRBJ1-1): NAGVMQNPRHLVRRRGQEARLRCSPMKGHSHVYWYRQLPEEGLKFMVYLQKENIIDESGMPKERFSAEFPKEGPSILRIQQVVRGDSAAYFCASSRVMDSMNTEAFFGQGTRLTVV.

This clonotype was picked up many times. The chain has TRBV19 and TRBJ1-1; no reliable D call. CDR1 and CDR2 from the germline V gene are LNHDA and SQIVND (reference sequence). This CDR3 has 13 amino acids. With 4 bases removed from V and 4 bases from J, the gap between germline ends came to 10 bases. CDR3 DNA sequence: TGTGCCAGTAGTAACCATGAGCTCACTGAAGCTTTCTTT. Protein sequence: CASSNHELTEAFF.

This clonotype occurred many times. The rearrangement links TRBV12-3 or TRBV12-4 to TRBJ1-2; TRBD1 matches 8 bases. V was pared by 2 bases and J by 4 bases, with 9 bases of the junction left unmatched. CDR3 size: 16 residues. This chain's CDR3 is CASSLRNRGVGYGYTF. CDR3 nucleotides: TGTGCCAGCAGTTTACGTAACAGGGGGGTTGGCTATGGCTACACCTTC.

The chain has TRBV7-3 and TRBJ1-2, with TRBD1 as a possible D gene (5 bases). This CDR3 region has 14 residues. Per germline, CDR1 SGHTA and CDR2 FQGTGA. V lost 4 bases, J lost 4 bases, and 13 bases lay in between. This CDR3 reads CASSSAPGGYGYTF. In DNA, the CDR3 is TGTGCCAGCAGCTCCGCTCCGGGGGGCTATGGCTACACCTTC.

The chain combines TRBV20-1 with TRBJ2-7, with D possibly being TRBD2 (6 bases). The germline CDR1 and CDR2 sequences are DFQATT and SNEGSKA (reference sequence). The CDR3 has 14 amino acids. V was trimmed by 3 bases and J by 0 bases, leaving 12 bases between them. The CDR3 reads CSARNGLRSYEQYF. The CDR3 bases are TGCAGTGCTAGGAACGGACTACGCTCCTACGAGCAGTACTTC.

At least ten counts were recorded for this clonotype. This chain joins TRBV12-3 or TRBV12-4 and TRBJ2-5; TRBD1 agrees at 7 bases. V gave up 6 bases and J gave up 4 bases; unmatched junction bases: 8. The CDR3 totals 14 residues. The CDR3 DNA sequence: TGTGCCAGCAGGAAACTGACAGGGTCAGAGACCCAGTACTTC. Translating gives CASRKLTGSETQYF.

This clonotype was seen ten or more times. Here the CDR3 reads CASSLAIGPYEQYF. The CDR3 region has the DNA TGTGCCAGCAGCTTAGCGATCGGCCCTTACGAGCAGTACTTC. The V gene is TRBV7-2, the J gene TRBJ2-7; D is unclear. CDR3 length: 14 amino acids. V was shortened by 0 bases and J by 4 bases, with 10 bases between the two germline ends. Germline V gives CDR1 SGHTA, CDR2 FQGNSA.

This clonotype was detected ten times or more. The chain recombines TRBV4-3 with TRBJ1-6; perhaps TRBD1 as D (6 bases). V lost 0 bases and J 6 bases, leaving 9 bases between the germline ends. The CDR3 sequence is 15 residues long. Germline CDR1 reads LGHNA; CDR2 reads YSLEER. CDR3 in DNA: TGCGCCAGCAGCCAAGACCAACAGGGTAATTCACCCCTCCACTTT. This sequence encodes CASSQDQQGNSPLHF.

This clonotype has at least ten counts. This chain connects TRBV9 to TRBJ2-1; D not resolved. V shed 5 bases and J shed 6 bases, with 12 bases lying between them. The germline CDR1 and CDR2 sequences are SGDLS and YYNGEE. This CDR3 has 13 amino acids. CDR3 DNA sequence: TGTGCCAGCAGTTTCCAGCCACTCAATGAGCAGTTCTTC. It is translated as CASSFQPLNEQFF.

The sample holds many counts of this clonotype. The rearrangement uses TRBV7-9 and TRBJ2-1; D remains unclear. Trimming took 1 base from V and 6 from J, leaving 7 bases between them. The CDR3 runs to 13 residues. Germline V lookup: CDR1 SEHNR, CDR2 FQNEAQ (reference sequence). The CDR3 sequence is CASSLGWGNEQFF. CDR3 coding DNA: TGTGCCAGCAGCTTAGGGTGGGGCAATGAGCAGTTCTTC. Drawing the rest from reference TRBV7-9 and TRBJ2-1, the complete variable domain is DTGVSQNPRHKITKRGQNVTFRCDPISEHNRLYWYRQTLGQGPEFLTYFQNEAQLEKSRLLSDRFSAERPKGSFSTLEIQRTEQGDSAMYLCASSLGWGNEQFFGPGTRLTVL.

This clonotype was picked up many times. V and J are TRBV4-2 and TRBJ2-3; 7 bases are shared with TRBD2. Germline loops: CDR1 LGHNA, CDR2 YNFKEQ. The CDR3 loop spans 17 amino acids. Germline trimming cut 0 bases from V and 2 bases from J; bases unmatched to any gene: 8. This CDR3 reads CASSQDGPAGDTDTQYF. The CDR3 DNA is TGTGCCAGCAGCCAAGATGGGCCGGCGGGGGACACAGATACGCAGTATTTT.

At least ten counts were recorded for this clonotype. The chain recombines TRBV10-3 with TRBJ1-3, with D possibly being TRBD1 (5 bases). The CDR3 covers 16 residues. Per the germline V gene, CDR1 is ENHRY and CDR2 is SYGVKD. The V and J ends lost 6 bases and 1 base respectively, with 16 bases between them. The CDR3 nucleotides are TGTGCCATCAGCCAACGCAGGGCGGTATCTGGAAACACCATATATTTT. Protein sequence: CAISQRRAVSGNTIYF.

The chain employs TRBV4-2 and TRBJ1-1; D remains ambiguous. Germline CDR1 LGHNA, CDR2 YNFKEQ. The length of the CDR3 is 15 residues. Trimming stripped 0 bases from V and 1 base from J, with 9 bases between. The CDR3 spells CASSQEDGPNTEAFF. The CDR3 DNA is TGTGCCAGCAGCCAAGAGGACGGTCCGAACACTGAAGCTTTCTTT.